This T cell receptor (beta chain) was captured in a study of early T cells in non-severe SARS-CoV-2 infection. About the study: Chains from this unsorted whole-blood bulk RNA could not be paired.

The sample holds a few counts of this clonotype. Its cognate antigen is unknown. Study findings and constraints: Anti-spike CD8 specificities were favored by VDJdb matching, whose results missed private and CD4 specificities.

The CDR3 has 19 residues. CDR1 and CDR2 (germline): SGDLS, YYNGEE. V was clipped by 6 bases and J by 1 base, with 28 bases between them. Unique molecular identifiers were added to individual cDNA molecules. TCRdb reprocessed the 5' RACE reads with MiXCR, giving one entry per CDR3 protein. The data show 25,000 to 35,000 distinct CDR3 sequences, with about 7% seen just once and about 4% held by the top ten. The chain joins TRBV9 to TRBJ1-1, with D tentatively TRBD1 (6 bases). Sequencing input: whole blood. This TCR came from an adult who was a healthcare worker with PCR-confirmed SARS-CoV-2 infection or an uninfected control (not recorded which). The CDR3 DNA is TGTGCCAGCAACCCCCTGCTCGGGGGGGCGCGCGGGAGGAACACTGAAGCTTTCTTT. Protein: CASNPLLGGARGRNTEAFF.